This TCR beta chain was retrieved from a study of T-cell memory formation after mild COVID-19. Study background: Clusters were largely donor specific.

TCRdb called the 5' RACE reads again in MiXCR, with one record for every CDR3 protein. The sample has some 450,000 distinct CDR3 sequences, approximately 19% seen once; the top ten hold about 22%. This CDR3 comprises 15 residues. Germline CDR1 MGHRA, CDR2 YSYEKL. J gave up 7 bases and V 4 bases, and 6 bases lay outside the gene matches. Study findings and constraints: Certain responding clones were present in pre-infection memory, suggesting participation of cross-reactive memory.

As concerns this clonotype: The antigen is unknown.

The J gene is TRBJ2-1, the V gene TRBV4-1, with 11 nucleotides matching TRBD2. Sequenced material: PBMCs or a T cell subset sorted from them (not recorded which). The TCR was taken from a man in his late teens or twenties who had mild COVID-19 (a few samples of this study predate the infection). Cell type and time point are not known. The CDR3: CASSLSGGAKNEQFF. The CDR3 nucleotides read TGCGCCAGCAGCCTTAGCGGGGGGGCCAAGAATGAGCAGTTCTTC.